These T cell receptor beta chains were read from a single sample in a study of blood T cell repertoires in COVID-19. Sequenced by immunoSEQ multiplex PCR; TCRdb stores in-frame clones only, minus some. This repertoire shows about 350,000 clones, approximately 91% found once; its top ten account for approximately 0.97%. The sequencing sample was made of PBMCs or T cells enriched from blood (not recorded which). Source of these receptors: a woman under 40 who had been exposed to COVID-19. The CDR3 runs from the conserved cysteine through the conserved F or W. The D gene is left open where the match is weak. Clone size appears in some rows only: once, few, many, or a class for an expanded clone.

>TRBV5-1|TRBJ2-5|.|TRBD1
CASSLGTGVGETQYF
TGCGCCAGCAGCTTGGGGACAGGGGTGGGAGAGACCCAGTACTTC
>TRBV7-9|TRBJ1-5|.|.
CASSLAGGPNQPQHF
TGTGCCAGCAGCTTAGCTGGGGGCCCCAATCAGCCCCAGCATTTT
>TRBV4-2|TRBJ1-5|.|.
CASSQSANQPQHF
TGTGCCAGCAGCCAAAGCGCCAATCAGCCCCAGCATTTT
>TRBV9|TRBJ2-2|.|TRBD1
CASSVEALMDRGRNTGELFF
TGTGCCAGCAGCGTAGAAGCACTTATGGACAGGGGGCGAAACACCGGGGAGCTGTTTTTT
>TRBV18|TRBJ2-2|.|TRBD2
CASSPPSGRVQTGELFF
TGTGCCAGCTCACCTCCTAGCGGGAGGGTACAGACCGGGGAGCTGTTTTTT
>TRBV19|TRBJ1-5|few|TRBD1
CASSISRTGWSQPQHF
TGTGCCAGTAGTATCTCAAGGACAGGGTGGAGTCAGCCCCAGCATTTT
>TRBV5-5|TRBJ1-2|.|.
CASSGGKDYTF
TGTGCCAGCAGCGGAGGGAAGGACTACACCTTC
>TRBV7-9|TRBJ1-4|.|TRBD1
CASTHGQDGEKLFF
TGTGCCAGCACCCATGGACAGGATGGGGAAAAACTGTTTTTT
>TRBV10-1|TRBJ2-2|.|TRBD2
CASSRTSGSWTGELFF
TGCGCCAGCAGTAGAACTAGCGGGAGCTGGACCGGGGAGCTGTTTTTT
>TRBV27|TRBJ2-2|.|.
CASRPSAAGELFF
TGTGCCAGCAGACCCTCTGCGGCCGGGGAGCTGTTTTTT
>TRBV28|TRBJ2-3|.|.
CASSFGGAARKDTQYF
TGTGCCAGCAGTTTTGGGGGCGCGGCGAGGAAAGATACGCAGTATTTT
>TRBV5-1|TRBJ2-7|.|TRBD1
CASSFYPTGASYEQYF
TGCGCCAGCAGCTTTTACCCGACAGGGGCCTCCTACGAGCAGTACTTC
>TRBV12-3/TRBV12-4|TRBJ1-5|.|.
CASSFISNQPQHF
TGTGCCAGCAGTTTCATTAGCAATCAGCCCCAGCATTTT
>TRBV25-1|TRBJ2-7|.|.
CARRSGGATVDYEQYF
TGTGCCAGACGAAGCGGCGGGGCCACCGTGGACTACGAGCAGTACTTC
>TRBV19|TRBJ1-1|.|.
CASSIGSWDTEAFF
TGTGCCAGTAGTATTGGTAGCTGGGACACTGAAGCTTTCTTT